This T cell receptor beta chain is from a study of CD8 T cells in ankylosing spondylitis. Notes on the study in general: Clones linked to disease were reported to show significant enrichment in matched ankylosing spondylitis synovial fluid.

This clonotype was counted between two and nine times. Its antigen is as yet unknown. Each CDR3 protein gets one entry after TCRdb re-called the 5' RACE reads with MiXCR. Among a few hundred thousand distinct CDR3 sequences, roughly 20% were seen once, and the ten largest hold 3.5%. Germline values: CDR1 MNHEY, CDR2 SVGEGT. The CDR3 runs 13 residues. V was clipped by 10 bases and J by 1 base, with 11 bases between them. The J gene is TRBJ2-1, the V gene TRBV6-2 or TRBV6-3; D unclear. Sequenced sample: blood, either unsorted or a sorted T cell fraction (not recorded which). The clonotype originates from a female donor with ankylosing spondylitis or in good health (not recorded which). The CDR3 region has the DNA TGTGCCACCACCACAGATTCCTACAATGAGCAGTTCTTC. Protein product: CATTTDSYNEQFF.